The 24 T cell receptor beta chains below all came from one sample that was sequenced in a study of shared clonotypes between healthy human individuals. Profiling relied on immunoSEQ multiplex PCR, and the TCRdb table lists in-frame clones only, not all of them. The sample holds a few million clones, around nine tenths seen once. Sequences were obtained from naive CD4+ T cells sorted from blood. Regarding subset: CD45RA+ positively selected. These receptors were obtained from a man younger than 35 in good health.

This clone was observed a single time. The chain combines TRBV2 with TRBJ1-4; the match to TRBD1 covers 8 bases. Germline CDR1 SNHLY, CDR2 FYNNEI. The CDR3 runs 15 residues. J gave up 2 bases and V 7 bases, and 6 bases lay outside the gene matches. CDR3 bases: TGTGCCAGCATGAGTCAGGGGGCGACTAATGAAAAACTGTTTTTT. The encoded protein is CASMSQGATNEKLFF.

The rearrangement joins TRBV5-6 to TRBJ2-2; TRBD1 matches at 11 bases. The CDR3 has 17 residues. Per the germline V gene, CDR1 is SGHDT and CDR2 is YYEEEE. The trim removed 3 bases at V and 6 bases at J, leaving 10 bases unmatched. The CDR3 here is CASSWGVGQGASGELFF. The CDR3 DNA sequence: TGTGCCAGCAGCTGGGGCGTCGGACAGGGGGCATCCGGGGAGCTGTTTTTT.

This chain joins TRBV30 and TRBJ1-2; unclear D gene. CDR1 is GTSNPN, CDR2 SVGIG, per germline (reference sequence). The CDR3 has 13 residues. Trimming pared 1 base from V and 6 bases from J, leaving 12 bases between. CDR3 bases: TGTGCCTGGAGTGCCTCGCCGGCAGATGGCTACACCTTC. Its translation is CAWSASPADGYTF.

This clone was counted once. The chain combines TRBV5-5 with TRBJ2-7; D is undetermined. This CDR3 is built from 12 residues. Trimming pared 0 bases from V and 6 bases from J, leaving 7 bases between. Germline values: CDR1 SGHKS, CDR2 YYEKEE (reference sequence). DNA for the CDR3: TGTGCCAGCAGCTTGGAGCCCCCCGAGCAGTACTTC. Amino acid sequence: CASSLEPPEQYF.

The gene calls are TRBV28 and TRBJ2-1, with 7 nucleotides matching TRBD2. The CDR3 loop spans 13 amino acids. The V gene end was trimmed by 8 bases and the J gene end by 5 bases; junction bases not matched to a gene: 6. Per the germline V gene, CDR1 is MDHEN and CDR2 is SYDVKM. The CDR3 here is CASGLAAHNEQFF. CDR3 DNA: TGTGCCAGCGGGCTAGCGGCCCACAATGAGCAGTTCTTC. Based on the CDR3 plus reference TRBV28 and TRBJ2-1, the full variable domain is DVKVTQSSRYLVKRTGEKVFLECVQDMDHENMFWYRQDPGLGLRLIYFSYDVKMKEKGDIPEGYSVSREKKERFSLILESASTNQTSMYLCASGLAAHNEQFFGPGTRLTVL.

The CDR3 region is CASSFGLLGSHEQYF. CDR3 in DNA: TGTGCCAGCAGCTTTGGGCTACTGGGAAGCCACGAGCAGTACTTC. V and J are TRBV7-8 and TRBJ2-5; D gene uncertain. The end of the DNA aligns better with TRBJ2-7, so the J call may be wrong. The CDR3 runs to 15 residues. Looked up from germline, CDR1 is SGHVS and CDR2 is FQNEAQ.

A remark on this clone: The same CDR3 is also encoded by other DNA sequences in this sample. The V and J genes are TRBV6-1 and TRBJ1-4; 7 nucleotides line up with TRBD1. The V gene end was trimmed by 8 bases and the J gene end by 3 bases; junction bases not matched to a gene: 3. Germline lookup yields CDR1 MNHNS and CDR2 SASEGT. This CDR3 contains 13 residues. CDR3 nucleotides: TGTGCCAGCCGGGACAGAGCTAATGAAAAACTGTTTTTT. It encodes CASRDRANEKLFF.

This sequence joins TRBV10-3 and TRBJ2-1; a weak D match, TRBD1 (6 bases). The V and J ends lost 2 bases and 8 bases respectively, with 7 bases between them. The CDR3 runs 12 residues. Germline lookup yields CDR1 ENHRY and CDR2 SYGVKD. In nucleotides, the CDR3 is TGTGCCATCAGTGAGGAGGGGGATGAGCAGTTCTTC. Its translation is CAISEEGDEQFF.

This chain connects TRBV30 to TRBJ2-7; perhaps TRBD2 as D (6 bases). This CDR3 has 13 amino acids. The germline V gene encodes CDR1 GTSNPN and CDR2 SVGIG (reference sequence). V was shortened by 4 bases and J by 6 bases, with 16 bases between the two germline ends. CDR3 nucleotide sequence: TGTGCCTGGAACCGACCGGGACTGAGCGAGCAGTACTTC. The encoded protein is CAWNRPGLSEQYF.

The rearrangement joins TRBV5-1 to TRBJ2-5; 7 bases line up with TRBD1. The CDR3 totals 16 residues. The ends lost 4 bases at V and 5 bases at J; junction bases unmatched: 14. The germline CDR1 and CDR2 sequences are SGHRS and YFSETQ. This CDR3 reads CASSIGTAALSETQYF. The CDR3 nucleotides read TGCGCCAGCAGCATAGGGACAGCCGCCCTATCTGAGACCCAGTACTTC. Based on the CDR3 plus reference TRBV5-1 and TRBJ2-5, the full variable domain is KAGVTQTPRYLIKTRGQQVTLSCSPISGHRSVSWYQQTPGQGLQFLFEYFSETQRNKGNFPGRFSGRQFSNSRSEMNVSTLELGDSALYLCASSIGTAALSETQYFGPGTRLLVL.

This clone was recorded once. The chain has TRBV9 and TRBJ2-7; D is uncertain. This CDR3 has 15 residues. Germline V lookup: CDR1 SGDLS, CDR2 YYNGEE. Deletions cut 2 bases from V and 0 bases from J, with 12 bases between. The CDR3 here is CASSVLPGPSYEQYF. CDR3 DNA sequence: TGTGCCAGCAGCGTGCTCCCCGGGCCCTCCTACGAGCAGTACTTC.

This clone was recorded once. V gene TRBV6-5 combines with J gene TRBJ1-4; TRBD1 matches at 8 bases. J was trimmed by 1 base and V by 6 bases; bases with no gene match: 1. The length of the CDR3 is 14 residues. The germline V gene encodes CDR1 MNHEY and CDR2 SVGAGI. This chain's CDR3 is CASRTGGTNEKLFF. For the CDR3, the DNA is TGTGCCAGCAGAACAGGGGGAACTAATGAAAAACTGTTTTTT.

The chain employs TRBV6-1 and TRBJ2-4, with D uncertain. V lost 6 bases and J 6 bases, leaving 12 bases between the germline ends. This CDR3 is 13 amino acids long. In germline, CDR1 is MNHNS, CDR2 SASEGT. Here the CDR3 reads CASSLPAGNIQYF. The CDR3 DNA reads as TGTGCCAGCAGCCTCCCCGCAGGAAACATTCAGTACTTC.

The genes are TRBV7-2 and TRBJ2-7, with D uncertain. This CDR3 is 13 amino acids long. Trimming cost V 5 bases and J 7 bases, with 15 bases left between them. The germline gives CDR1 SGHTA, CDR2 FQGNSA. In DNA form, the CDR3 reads TGTGCCAGCAGCCTAGAAAACCTAGGGGAGCAGTACTTC. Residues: CASSLENLGEQYF.

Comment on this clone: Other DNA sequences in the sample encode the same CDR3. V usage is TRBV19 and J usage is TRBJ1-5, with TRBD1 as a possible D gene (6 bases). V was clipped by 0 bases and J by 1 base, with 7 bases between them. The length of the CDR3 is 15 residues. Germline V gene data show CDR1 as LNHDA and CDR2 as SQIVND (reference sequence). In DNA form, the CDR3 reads TGTGCCAGTAGTATAGACGGACAGAGCAATCAGCCCCAGCATTTT. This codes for CASSIDGQSNQPQHF.

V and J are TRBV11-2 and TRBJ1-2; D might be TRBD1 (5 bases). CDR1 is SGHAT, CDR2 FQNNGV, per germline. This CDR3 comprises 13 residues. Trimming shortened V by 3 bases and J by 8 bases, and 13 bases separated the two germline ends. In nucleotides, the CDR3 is TGTGCCAGCAGCTTTGGGGGAAGGATGGGCTACACCTTC. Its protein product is CASSFGGRMGYTF. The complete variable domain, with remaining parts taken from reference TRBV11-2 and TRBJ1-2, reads EAGVAQSPRYKIIEKRQSVAFWCNPISGHATLYWYQQILGQGPKLLIQFQNNGVVDDSQLPKDRFSAERLKGVDSTLKIQPAKLEDSAVYLCASSFGGRMGYTFGSGTRLTVV.

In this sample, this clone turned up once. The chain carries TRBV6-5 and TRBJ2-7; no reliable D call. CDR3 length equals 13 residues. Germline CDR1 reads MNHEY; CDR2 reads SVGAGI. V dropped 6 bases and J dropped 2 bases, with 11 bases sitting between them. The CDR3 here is CASRGISAYEQYF. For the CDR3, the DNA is TGTGCCAGCAGGGGAATCTCCGCCTACGAGCAGTACTTC.

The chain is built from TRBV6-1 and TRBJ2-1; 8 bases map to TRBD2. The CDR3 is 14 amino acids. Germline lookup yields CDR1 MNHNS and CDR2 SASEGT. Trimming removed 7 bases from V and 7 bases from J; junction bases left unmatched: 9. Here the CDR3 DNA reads TGTGCCAGCACCGGGGGGGGGTTGAGGAATGAGCAGTTCTTC. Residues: CASTGGGLRNEQFF.

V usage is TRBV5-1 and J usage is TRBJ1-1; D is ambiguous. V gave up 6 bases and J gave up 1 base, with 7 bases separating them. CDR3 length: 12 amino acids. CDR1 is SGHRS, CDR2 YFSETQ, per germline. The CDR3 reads CASNVGNTEAFF. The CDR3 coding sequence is TGCGCCAGCAATGTGGGGAACACTGAAGCTTTCTTT.

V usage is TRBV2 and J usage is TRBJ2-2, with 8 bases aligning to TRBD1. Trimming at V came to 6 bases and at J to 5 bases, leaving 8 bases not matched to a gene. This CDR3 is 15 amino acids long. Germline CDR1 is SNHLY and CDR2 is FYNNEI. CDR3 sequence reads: CASSFGTGVTGELFF. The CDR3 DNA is TGTGCCAGCAGCTTTGGGACAGGAGTTACCGGGGAGCTGTTTTTT.

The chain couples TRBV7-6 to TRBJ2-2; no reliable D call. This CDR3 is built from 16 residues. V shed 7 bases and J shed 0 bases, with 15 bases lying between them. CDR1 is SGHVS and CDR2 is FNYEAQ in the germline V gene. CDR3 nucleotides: TGTGCCAGCAAGCAACAGTTCTCTGCGAACACCGGGGAGCTGTTTTTT. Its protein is CASKQQFSANTGELFF.

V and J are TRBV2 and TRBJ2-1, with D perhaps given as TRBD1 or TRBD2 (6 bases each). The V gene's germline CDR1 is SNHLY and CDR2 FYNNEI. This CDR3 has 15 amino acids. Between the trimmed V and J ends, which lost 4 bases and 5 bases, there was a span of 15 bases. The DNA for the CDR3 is TGTGCCAGCAGTGGGGGGGCAGGGAAGAACAATGAGCAGTTCTTC. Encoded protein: CASSGGAGKNNEQFF.

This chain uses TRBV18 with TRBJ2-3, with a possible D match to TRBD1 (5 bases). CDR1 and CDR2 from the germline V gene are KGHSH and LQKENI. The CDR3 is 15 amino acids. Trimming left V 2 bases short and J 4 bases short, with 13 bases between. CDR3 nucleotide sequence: TGTGCCAGCTCACCAGGGCAGGGCTCCGCAGATACGCAGTATTTT. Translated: CASSPGQGSADTQYF.

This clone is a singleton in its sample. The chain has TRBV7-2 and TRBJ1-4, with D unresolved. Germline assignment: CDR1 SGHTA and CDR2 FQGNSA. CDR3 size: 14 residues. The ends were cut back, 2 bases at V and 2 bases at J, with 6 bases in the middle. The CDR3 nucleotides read TGTGCCAGCAGCTTACAACAGACTAATGAAAAACTGTTTTTT. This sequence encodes CASSLQQTNEKLFF.